The text below deals with one T cell receptor (beta chain). One end of the junction is discordant with germline, which a read error may explain. The data belong to a study of CD8 T cells in Susac syndrome. Germline CDR1 is SSHAT and CDR2 is FNYEAQ (reference sequence). The CDR3 extends over 14 amino acids. An amount of RNA that ranged from roughly 0.45 to 1 ug was reverse transcribed with random hexamers. Each CDR3 protein is one row after TCRdb ran MiXCR on the immunoSEQ multiplex PCR reads. The table lists 20,000 to 25,000 distinct CDR3 sequences, approximately 93% of them singletons. The receptor was derived from a human donor in good health. This chain connects TRBV7-7 to TRBJ2-1, with D unresolved. Sequencing was performed on CD8+ T cells from PBMCs. The CDR3 coding sequence is TGTGCTAGCAGCCCGACCCCCGCGGCGGATGGGCAGTTCTTC. Translating it yields CASSPTPAADGQFF.